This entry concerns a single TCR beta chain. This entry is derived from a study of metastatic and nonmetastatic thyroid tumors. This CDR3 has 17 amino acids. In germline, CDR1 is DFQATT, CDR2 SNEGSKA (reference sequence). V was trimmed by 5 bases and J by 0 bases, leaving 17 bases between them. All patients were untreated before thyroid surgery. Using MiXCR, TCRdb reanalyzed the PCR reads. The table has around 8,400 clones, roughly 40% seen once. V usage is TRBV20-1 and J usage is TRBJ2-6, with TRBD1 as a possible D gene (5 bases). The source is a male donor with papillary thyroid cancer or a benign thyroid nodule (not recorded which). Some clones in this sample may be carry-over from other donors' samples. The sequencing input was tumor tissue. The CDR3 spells CSAPQFGASSGANVLTF. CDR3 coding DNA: TGCAGTGCTCCTCAGTTTGGGGCAAGCTCTGGGGCCAACGTCCTGACTTTC.